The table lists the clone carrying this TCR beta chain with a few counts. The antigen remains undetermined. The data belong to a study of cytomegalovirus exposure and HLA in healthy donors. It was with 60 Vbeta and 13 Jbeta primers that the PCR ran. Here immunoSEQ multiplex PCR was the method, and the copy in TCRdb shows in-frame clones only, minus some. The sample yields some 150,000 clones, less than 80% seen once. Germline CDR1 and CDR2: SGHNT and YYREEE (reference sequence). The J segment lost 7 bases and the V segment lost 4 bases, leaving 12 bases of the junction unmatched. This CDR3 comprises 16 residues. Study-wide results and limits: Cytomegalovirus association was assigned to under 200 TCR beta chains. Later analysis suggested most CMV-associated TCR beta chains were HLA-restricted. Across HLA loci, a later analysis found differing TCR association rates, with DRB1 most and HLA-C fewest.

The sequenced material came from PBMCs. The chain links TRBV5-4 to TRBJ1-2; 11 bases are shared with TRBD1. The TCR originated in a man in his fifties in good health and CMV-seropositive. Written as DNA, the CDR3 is TGTGCCAGCAGCATAGGACAGGGGGCTGTGGGGGCTGGCTACACCTTC. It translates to CASSIGQGAVGAGYTF.